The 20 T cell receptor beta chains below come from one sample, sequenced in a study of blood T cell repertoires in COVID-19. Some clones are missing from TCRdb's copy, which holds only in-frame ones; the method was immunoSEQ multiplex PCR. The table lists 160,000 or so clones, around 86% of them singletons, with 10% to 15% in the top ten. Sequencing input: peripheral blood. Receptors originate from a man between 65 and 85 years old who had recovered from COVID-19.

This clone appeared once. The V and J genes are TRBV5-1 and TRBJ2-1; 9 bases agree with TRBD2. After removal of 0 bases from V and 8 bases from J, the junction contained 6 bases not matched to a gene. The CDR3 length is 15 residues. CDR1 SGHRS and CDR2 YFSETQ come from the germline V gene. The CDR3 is CASSLDSGRIYEQFF. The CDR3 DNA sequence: TGCGCCAGCAGCTTGGATAGCGGGAGAATATATGAGCAGTTCTTC.

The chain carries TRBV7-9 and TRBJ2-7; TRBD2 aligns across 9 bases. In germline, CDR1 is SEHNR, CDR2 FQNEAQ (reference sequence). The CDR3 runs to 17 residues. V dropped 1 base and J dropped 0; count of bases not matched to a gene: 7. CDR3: CASSLGFLAGFSYEQYF. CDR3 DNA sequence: TGTGCCAGCAGCTTAGGGTTCCTAGCGGGGTTCTCCTACGAGCAGTACTTC.

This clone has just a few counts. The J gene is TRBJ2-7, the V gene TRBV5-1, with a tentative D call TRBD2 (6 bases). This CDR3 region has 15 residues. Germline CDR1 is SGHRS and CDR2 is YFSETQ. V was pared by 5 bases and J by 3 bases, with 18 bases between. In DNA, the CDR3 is TGCGCCAGCAGGGGGATGGGAGGAAATAACTACGAGCAGTACTTC. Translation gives CASRGMGGNNYEQYF. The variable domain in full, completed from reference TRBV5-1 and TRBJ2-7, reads KAGVTQTPRYLIKTRGQQVTLSCSPISGHRSVSWYQQTPGQGLQFLFEYFSETQRNKGNFPGRFSGRQFSNSRSEMNVSTLELGDSALYLCASRGMGGNNYEQYFGPGTRLTVT.

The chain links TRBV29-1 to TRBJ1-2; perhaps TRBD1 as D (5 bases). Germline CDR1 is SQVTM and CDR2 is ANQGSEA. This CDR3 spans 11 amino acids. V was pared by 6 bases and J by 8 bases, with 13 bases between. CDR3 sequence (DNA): TGCAGCGTCGGGACTGTGAGGGGCTACACCTTC. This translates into CSVGTVRGYTF.

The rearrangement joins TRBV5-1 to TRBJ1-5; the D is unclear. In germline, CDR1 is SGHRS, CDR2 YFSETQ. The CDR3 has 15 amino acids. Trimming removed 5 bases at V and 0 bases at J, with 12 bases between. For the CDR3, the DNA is TGCGCCAGCAGGAGGGATTGGAATAGCAATCAGCCCCAGCATTTT. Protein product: CASRRDWNSNQPQHF.

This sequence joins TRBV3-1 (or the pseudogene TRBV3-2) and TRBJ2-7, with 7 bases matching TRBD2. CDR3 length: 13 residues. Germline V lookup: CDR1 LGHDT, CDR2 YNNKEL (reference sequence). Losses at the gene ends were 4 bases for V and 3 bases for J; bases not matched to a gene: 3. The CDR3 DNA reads TGTGCCAGCAGCCGGTCTAGCGGCTACGAGCAGTACTTC. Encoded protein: CASSRSSGYEQYF.

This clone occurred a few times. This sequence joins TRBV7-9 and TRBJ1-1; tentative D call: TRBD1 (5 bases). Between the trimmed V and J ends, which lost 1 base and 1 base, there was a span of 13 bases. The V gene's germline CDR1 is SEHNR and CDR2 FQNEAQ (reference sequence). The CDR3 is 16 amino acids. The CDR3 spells CASSLERGGGNTEAFF. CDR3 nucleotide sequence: TGTGCCAGCAGCTTAGAAAGGGGTGGTGGGAACACTGAAGCTTTCTTT.

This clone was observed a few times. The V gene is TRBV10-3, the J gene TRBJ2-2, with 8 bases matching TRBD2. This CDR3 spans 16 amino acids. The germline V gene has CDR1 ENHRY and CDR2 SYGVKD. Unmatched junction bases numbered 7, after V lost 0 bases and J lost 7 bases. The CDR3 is CAISESQRERNGELFF. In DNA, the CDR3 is TGTGCCATCAGTGAGTCCCAGCGGGAGAGGAACGGGGAGCTGTTTTTT.

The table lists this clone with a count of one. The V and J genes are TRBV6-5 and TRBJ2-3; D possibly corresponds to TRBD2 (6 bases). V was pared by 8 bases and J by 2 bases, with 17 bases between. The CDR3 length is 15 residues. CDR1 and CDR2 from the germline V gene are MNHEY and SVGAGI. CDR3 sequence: CASPEAGRVTDTQYF. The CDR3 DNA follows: TGTGCCAGCCCCGAAGCGGGCAGGGTCACAGATACGCAGTATTTT.

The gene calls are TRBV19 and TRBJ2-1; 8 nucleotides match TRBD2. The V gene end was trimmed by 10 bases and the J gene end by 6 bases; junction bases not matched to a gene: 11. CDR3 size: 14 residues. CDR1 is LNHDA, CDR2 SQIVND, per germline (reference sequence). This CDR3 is CATNQVRGGNEQFF. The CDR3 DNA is TGTGCCACGAATCAAGTACGGGGGGGCAATGAGCAGTTCTTC.

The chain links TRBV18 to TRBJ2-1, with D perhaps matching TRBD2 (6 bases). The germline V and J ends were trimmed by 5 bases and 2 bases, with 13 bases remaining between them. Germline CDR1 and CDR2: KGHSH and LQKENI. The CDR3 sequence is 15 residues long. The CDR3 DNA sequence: TGTGCCAGCTCATCCCGGGACTCCCCCTACAATGAGCAGTTCTTC. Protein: CASSSRDSPYNEQFF.

CDR3 sequence: CASSVAPGHADGELFF. The CDR3 nucleotides read TGTGCCAGCAGCGTAGCCCCGGGACACGCCGACGGGGAGCTGTTTTTT. The genes are TRBV9 and TRBJ2-2; a weak D match, TRBD1 (6 bases). The V gene's germline CDR1 is SGDLS and CDR2 YYNGEE. The CDR3 is 16 residues long. The germline V and J ends were trimmed by 0 bases and 7 bases, with 16 bases remaining between them.

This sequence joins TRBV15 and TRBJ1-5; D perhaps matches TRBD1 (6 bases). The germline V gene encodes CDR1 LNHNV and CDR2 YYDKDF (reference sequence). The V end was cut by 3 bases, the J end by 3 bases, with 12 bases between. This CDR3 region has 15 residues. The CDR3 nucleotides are TGTGCCACCAGCAGGGGGGACATGGACAATCAGCCCCAGCATTTT. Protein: CATSRGDMDNQPQHF.

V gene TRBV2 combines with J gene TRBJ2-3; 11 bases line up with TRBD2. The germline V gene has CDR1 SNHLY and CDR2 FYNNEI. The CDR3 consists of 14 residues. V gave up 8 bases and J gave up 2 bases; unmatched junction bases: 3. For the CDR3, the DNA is TGTGCCAGCCTTAGCGGGAGGGCCACAGATACGCAGTATTTT. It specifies CASLSGRATDTQYF.

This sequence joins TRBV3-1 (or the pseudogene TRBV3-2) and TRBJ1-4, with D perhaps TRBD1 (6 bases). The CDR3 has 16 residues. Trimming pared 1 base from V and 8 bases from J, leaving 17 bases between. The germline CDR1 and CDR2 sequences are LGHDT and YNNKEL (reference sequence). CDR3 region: CASSQGSQGIDEKLFF. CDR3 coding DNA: TGTGCCAGCAGCCAAGGATCCCAGGGGATTGACGAAAAACTGTTTTTT.

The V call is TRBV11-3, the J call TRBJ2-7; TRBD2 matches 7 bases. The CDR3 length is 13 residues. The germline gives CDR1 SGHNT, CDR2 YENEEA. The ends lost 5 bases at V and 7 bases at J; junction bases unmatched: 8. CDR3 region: CASSPRAGDEQYF. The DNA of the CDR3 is TGTGCCAGCAGCCCCAGGGCGGGGGATGAGCAGTACTTC.

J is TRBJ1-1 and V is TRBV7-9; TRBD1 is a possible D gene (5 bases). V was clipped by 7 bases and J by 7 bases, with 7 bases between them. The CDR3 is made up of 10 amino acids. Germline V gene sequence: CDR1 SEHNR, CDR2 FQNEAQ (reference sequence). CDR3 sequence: CASMTVEAFF. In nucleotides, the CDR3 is TGTGCCAGCATGACAGTTGAAGCTTTCTTT.

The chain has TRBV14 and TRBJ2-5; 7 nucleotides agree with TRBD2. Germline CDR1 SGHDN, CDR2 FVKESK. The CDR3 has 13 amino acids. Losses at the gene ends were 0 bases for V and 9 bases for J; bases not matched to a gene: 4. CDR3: CASSQDPGRAQYF. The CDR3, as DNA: TGTGCCAGCAGCCAAGACCCAGGGAGGGCCCAGTACTTC.

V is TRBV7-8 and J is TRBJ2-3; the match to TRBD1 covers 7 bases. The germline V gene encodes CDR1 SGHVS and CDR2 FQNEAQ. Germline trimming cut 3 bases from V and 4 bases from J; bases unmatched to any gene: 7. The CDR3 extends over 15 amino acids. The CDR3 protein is CASSLSHQGADTQYF. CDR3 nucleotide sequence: TGTGCCAGCAGCTTGAGCCACCAGGGGGCAGATACGCAGTATTTT.

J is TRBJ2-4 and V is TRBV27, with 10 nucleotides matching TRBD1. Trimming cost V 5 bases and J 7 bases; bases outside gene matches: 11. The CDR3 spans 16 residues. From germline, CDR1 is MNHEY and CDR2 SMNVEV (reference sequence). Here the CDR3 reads CASSTTGTGVRNIQYF. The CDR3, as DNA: TGTGCCAGCAGTACTACCGGGACAGGGGTTAGGAACATTCAGTACTTC.